One sample yielded the 28 T cell receptor beta chains listed below, sequenced in a study of T cells in Graves' hyperthyroidism and ophthalmopathy. RNA transcripts were the template for amplifying TCR beta CDR3 regions. A set of HTBI primers served as the primers for a first-round RT-PCR of the TCR CDR3. A single record per CDR3 protein comes from TCRdb applying MiXCR to the multiplex PCR reads. This sample yields nearly 600,000 distinct CDR3 sequences, of which roughly 14% are seen a single time; roughly 5.7% belongs to the top ten. Material: blood. All receptors come from a woman aged 25 to 39 with Graves' hyperthyroidism that later progressed to Graves' ophthalmopathy.

The chain recombines TRBV4-3 with TRBJ2-5; D uncertain. From germline, CDR1 is LGHNA and CDR2 YSLEER. Trimming left V 8 bases short and J 1 base short, with 8 bases between. This CDR3 has 12 residues. Written as DNA, the CDR3 is TGCGCCAGCGAGCCAACCCAAGAGACCCAGTACTTC. Translation gives CASEPTQETQYF.

This clonotype was recorded at least ten times. The chain recombines TRBV19 with TRBJ1-1, with unresolved D. Germline CDR1 is LNHDA and CDR2 is SQIVND (reference sequence). The CDR3 is made up of 16 amino acids. V lost 7 bases and J 0 bases, leaving 18 bases between the germline ends. CDR3 bases: TGTGCCAGTACCGAATTTCTAGACAAGATGAACACTGAAGCTTTCTTT. The encoded protein is CASTEFLDKMNTEAFF. The full variable domain, its missing parts supplied by reference TRBV19 and TRBJ1-1, is DGGITQSPKYLFRKEGQNVTLSCEQNLNHDAMYWYRQDPGQGLRLIYYSQIVNDFQKGDIAEGYSVSREKKESFPLTVTSAQKNPTAFYLCASTEFLDKMNTEAFFGQGTRLTVV.

Note on this clonotype: A much larger clone differs from this one at a single base, so this may be a read error. V usage is TRBV5-1 and J usage is TRBJ1-1; weak D call: TRBD1 (6 bases). This CDR3 is built from 15 residues. The V gene's germline CDR1 is SGHRS and CDR2 YFSETQ. V lost 0 bases, J lost 7 bases, and 16 bases lay in between. CDR3 coding DNA: TGCGCCAGCAGCTTGGTGGAGGGGGGGGCAAGTGAAGCTTTCTTT. Its translation: CASSLVEGGASEAFF.

In regard to this clonotype: Given a much more abundant clone one base away, this may be a read error. The chain employs TRBV27 and TRBJ2-7, with D possibly being TRBD1 (5 bases). This CDR3 has 13 amino acids. Germline V gives CDR1 MNHEY, CDR2 SMNVEV (reference sequence). For the CDR3, the DNA is TGTGCCGGCAGTTTAGGACAACCTTTCGAGCAGTACTTC. Amino acid sequence: CAGSLGQPFEQYF.

This clonotype turned up a few times. The CDR3 coding sequence is TGTGCCAGCAGCCCTCCACTAGCGGGACTGTACGAGCAGTACTTC. Encoded protein: CASSPPLAGLYEQYF. The chain carries TRBV27 and TRBJ2-7; TRBD2 agrees at 10 bases. There are 15 residues in the CDR3. CDR1 is MNHEY, CDR2 SMNVEV, per germline (reference sequence). V lost 6 bases and J lost 4; bases outside the gene matches: 9.

In this sample, this clonotype turned up many times. The CDR3 region has the DNA TGTGCCAGCAGCCTAGGACAGGCCGATATGAACACTGAAGCTTTCTTT. This sequence encodes CASSLGQADMNTEAFF. The V gene is TRBV9, the J gene TRBJ1-1; TRBD1 agrees at 7 bases. Germline V CDR1 and CDR2: SGDLS, YYNGEE. The junction had 9 bases not matched to a gene; V was cut back by 4 bases and J by 0 bases. The CDR3 runs to 16 residues.

Worth noting for this clonotype: This may be a read error, as it is one base from a much larger clone. The CDR3 spells CASSQGNSGDEQYF. The CDR3, as DNA: TGTGCCAGCAGCCAAGGCAATAGCGGGGACGAGCAGTACTTC. The V call is TRBV14, the J call TRBJ2-7; 8 bases are a match to TRBD2. Trimming at V came to 1 base and at J to 5 bases, leaving 4 bases not matched to a gene. CDR3 length: 14 amino acids. Per germline, CDR1 SGHDN and CDR2 FVKESK.

This clonotype has at least ten counts. The chain couples TRBV9 to TRBJ2-1, with TRBD2 matching over 8 bases. The CDR3 is made up of 16 amino acids. J gave up 4 bases and V 0 bases, and 6 bases lay outside the gene matches. Looked up from germline, CDR1 is SGDLS and CDR2 is YYNGEE. The CDR3 spells CASSVGGTGGYNEQFF. CDR3 DNA sequence: TGTGCCAGCAGCGTAGGCGGAACGGGGGGGTACAATGAGCAGTTCTTC.

This sequence joins TRBV7-2 and TRBJ1-2; TRBD1 aligns across 10 bases. This CDR3 has 14 residues. Germline V gives CDR1 SGHTA, CDR2 FQGNSA. V shed 3 bases, J shed 12 bases, and the junction held 10 bases outside the gene matches. The CDR3 DNA reads as TGTGCCAGCAGCTTCTCAACCGGGACAGGGGCGCACACCTTC. This sequence encodes CASSFSTGTGAHTF.

This clonotype was seen ten or more times. The J gene is TRBJ1-1, the V gene TRBV6-1; D may be TRBD1 (5 bases). V gave up 6 bases and J gave up 4 bases, with 15 bases separating them. This CDR3 is built from 14 residues. Germline V gives CDR1 MNHNS, CDR2 SASEGT. In DNA form, the CDR3 reads TGTGCCAGCAGCCTGTTCAGGGCGAGCACTGAAGCTTTCTTT. It specifies CASSLFRASTEAFF.

The chain employs TRBV5-1 and TRBJ2-1, with D perhaps TRBD2 (6 bases). V lost 2 bases and J 12 bases, leaving 18 bases between the germline ends. Germline assignment: CDR1 SGHRS and CDR2 YFSETQ. The CDR3 covers 14 residues. The CDR3 reads CASSFGTVGGGQFF. The CDR3 DNA is TGCGCCAGCAGCTTCGGGACTGTGGGCGGCGGGCAGTTCTTC.

This clonotype occurred a few times. The gene calls are TRBV7-6 and TRBJ1-4, with 8 positions matching TRBD1. Germline lookup yields CDR1 SGHVS and CDR2 FNYEAQ. The CDR3 runs to 16 residues. Germline trimming cut 5 bases from V and 6 bases from J; bases unmatched to any gene: 11. CDR3: CASSPWTGRGYEKLFF. CDR3 coding DNA: TGTGCCAGCAGCCCTTGGACAGGGAGAGGTTATGAAAAACTGTTTTTT.

This clonotype was observed at least ten times. The chain carries TRBV7-2 and TRBJ2-5; tentatively, D is TRBD2 (6 bases). The germline gives CDR1 SGHTA, CDR2 FQGNSA. Deletions cut 6 bases from V and 10 bases from J, with 21 bases between. The CDR3 extends over 14 amino acids. The CDR3 region has the DNA TGTGCCAGCAGTTTTTCACGAGGATCCGGGGGCCAGTACTTC. It encodes CASSFSRGSGGQYF.

The chain combines TRBV9 with TRBJ2-7; D possibly matches TRBD1 or TRBD2 (7 bases each). This CDR3 has 18 residues. The V end lost 4 bases, the J end lost 0 bases, and 23 bases lay between the germline ends. Germline lookup yields CDR1 SGDLS and CDR2 YYNGEE. The CDR3 DNA reads as TGTGCCAGCAGCCCCCCAGGGGGGGCGGGAGCCCCCTCCTACGAGCAGTACTTC. Its protein is CASSPPGGAGAPSYEQYF.

This clonotype was found many times. The V and J genes are TRBV11-2 and TRBJ2-1, with D possibly being TRBD1 or TRBD2 (5 bases each). CDR3 length: 13 amino acids. CDR1 SGHAT and CDR2 FQNNGV come from the germline V gene. V lost 3 bases, J lost 6 bases, and 9 bases lay in between. This CDR3 is CASSFRGCNEQFF. The CDR3 bases are TGTGCCAGCAGCTTTCGGGGCTGCAATGAGCAGTTCTTC.

This clonotype came up many times. The genes are TRBV27 and TRBJ1-1; 8 nucleotides agree with TRBD1. With 5 bases clipped from V and 4 bases from J, the junction kept 15 bases outside the gene matches. CDR1 is MNHEY, CDR2 SMNVEV, per germline (reference sequence). The CDR3 runs 17 residues. In nucleotides, the CDR3 is TGTGCCAGCAGTAGGAGGACAGGGCGGGAGGGAAGCACTGAAGCTTTCTTT. Its translation: CASSRRTGREGSTEAFF.

This clonotype has a count of ten or more. The chain combines TRBV11-3 with TRBJ2-7; TRBD1 matches at 7 bases. CDR1 and CDR2 (germline): SGHNT, YENEEA. CDR3 length equals 18 residues. Trimming cost V 2 bases and J 0 bases; bases outside gene matches: 13. In nucleotides, the CDR3 is TGTGCCAGCAGCTTAAGCCTTTTGGGACAGTCCTACTCCTACGAGCAGTACTTC. Residues: CASSLSLLGQSYSYEQYF.

The chain links TRBV7-9 to TRBJ2-7, with a weak D call TRBD2 (6 bases). The CDR3 totals 17 residues. CDR1 is SEHNR, CDR2 FQNEAQ, per germline (reference sequence). V lost 4 bases, J lost 1 base, and 20 bases lay in between. CDR3 DNA: TGTGCCAGCAGCTCCCCCGAGCCCGGGACTGGTTCCTACGAGCAGTACTTC. Translating it yields CASSSPEPGTGSYEQYF.

The chain is built from TRBV28 and TRBJ1-5; tentative D call: TRBD1 (5 bases). The V end was cut by 3 bases, the J end by 4 bases, with 13 bases between. The CDR3 consists of 15 residues. From germline, CDR1 is MDHEN and CDR2 SYDVKM. CDR3 sequence reads: CASSFLQGANQPQHF. The CDR3 nucleotides are TGTGCCAGCAGTTTTTTGCAGGGAGCAAATCAGCCCCAGCATTTT.

Comments on this clonotype: A much larger clone differs from this one at a single base, so this may be a read error. The chain uses TRBV12-3 or TRBV12-4 and TRBJ2-5, with D possibly matching TRBD1 (5 bases). This CDR3 contains 15 residues. CDR3 in amino acids: CANSPYPGQQETQYF. The CDR3, as DNA: TGTGCCAACAGTCCCTACCCTGGACAACAAGAGACCCAGTACTTC.

The table lists this clonotype with many counts. The J gene is TRBJ2-3, the V gene TRBV27; the D is unclear. V lost 4 bases, J lost 3 bases, and 8 bases lay in between. Per the germline V gene, CDR1 is MNHEY and CDR2 is SMNVEV (reference sequence). This CDR3 is built from 13 residues. In DNA form, the CDR3 reads TGTGCCAGCAGTTCTGTGGATACAGATACGCAGTATTTT. Amino acids: CASSSVDTDTQYF.

This clonotype was detected many times. The chain links TRBV6-2 or TRBV6-3 to TRBJ1-5, with D perhaps matching TRBD1 (5 bases). Between the trimmed V and J ends, which lost 5 bases and 3 bases, there was a span of 11 bases. CDR1 is MNHEY, CDR2 SVGEGT, per germline. CDR3 length: 14 residues. The CDR3 is CASSRQGINQPQHF. For the CDR3, the DNA is TGTGCCAGCAGTCGTCAGGGTATCAATCAGCCCCAGCATTTT.

This clonotype was detected many times. The V and J genes are TRBV11-3 and TRBJ2-7; D is possibly TRBD1 (5 bases). Germline V lookup: CDR1 SGHNT, CDR2 YENEEA. The CDR3 runs 12 residues. Trimming removed 0 bases at V and 6 bases at J, with 6 bases between. CDR3 residues: CASSLDRVEQYF. The CDR3 nucleotides read TGTGCCAGCAGCTTAGACAGGGTCGAGCAGTACTTC.

This clonotype was seen at least ten times. The genes are TRBV6-1 and TRBJ2-1; D possibly corresponds to TRBD2 (6 bases). Between the trimmed V and J ends, which lost 3 bases and 0 bases, there was a span of 9 bases. CDR3 size: 15 residues. The germline V gene encodes CDR1 MNHNS and CDR2 SASEGT. DNA for the CDR3: TGTGCCAGCAGTGAGTCGGGGGTCTCCTACAATGAGCAGTTCTTC. It specifies CASSESGVSYNEQFF.

The V and J genes are TRBV4-1 and TRBJ2-7, with 7 bases identical to TRBD1. V trimming: 1 base; J trimming: 4 bases; junction bases outside the gene matches: 7. The germline V gene has CDR1 MGHRA and CDR2 YSYEKL. CDR3 length: 15 residues. The CDR3, as DNA: TGCGCCAGCAGCCAAGTCGTACAGGGGATGTACGAGCAGTACTTC. It encodes CASSQVVQGMYEQYF.

This clonotype was detected ten times or more. V gene TRBV28 combines with J gene TRBJ2-7; unclear D gene. The V gene lost 5 bases and the J gene lost 2 bases, with 4 bases spanning the gap. Germline CDR1 is MDHEN and CDR2 is SYDVKM. The CDR3 consists of 11 residues. The CDR3 DNA reads as TGTGCCAGCAGTGTACCCTACGAGCAGTACTTC. Encoded protein: CASSVPYEQYF.

In its sample, this clonotype was seen many times. The V and J genes are TRBV9 and TRBJ2-3; D gene unclear. The V and J ends lost 4 bases and 3 bases respectively, with 12 bases between them. The germline CDR1 and CDR2 sequences are SGDLS and YYNGEE. The CDR3 length is 14 residues. In DNA form, the CDR3 reads TGTGCCAGCAGCCCCGGCCAGTTGACAGATACGCAGTATTTT. This codes for CASSPGQLTDTQYF.

This clonotype was observed at least ten times. The V call is TRBV2, the J call TRBJ1-3; D might be TRBD1 (5 bases). CDR3 size: 13 residues. V was pared by 8 bases and J by 0 bases, with 8 bases between. The germline gives CDR1 SNHLY, CDR2 FYNNEI. CDR3 sequence reads: CASQTDSGNTIYF. The CDR3 nucleotides read TGTGCCAGCCAGACAGACTCTGGAAACACCATATATTTT.